These 8 T cell receptor beta chains were sequenced from one sample in a study of T cells in Graves' hyperthyroidism and ophthalmopathy. Amplified TCR beta CDR3 regions came from RNA transcripts. The HTBI primer set drove a first-round RT-PCR of the TCR CDR3. In TCRdb, the multiplex PCR reads were re-called with MiXCR into one record per CDR3 protein. This table has about 570,000 distinct CDR3 sequences, just over 45% appearing once. The sequenced sample consisted of peripheral blood or thyroid tissue (not recorded which). The receptors stem from an adult woman with Graves' disease, either hyperthyroidism or ophthalmopathy (not recorded which).

This clonotype has just a few counts. With a much larger clone just one base away, this may be a read error. The rearrangement joins TRBV12-3 or TRBV12-4 to TRBJ2-7, with D possibly being TRBD2 (5 bases). There are 11 residues in the CDR3. CDR3 nucleotide sequence: TGTGCCAGCTCTAGCAGGTACGAGCAGTGCTTC. The encoded protein is CASSSRYEQCF.

The rearrangement joins TRBV20-1 to TRBJ2-1; 7 bases map to TRBD2. Per the germline V gene, CDR1 is DFQATT and CDR2 is SNEGSKA (reference sequence). The J segment lost 1 base and the V segment lost 3 bases, leaving 9 bases of the junction unmatched. This CDR3 comprises 16 residues. CDR3: CSASWRESGSYNEQFF. The CDR3 DNA is TGCAGTGCTAGTTGGCGGGAGAGCGGGTCCTACAATGAGCAGTTCTTC.

This chain joins TRBV7-2 and TRBJ2-7, with 10 positions matching TRBD1. The J segment lost 4 bases and the V segment lost 5 bases, leaving 8 bases of the junction unmatched. CDR3 length: 15 residues. CDR1 SGHTA and CDR2 FQGNSA come from the germline V gene. In DNA, the CDR3 is TGTGCCAGCAGCCTAAGACAGGGGGCAGGGTACGAGCAGTACTTC. Its translation is CASSLRQGAGYEQYF. Filled out from reference TRBV7-2 and TRBJ2-7, the complete variable domain reads GAGVSQSPSNKVTEKGKDVELRCDPISGHTALYWYRQSLGQGLEFLIYFQGNSAPDKSGLPSDRFSAERTGGSVSTLTIQRTQQEDSAVYLCASSLRQGAGYEQYFGPGTRLTVT.

The rearrangement links TRBV25-1 to TRBJ2-3; TRBD2 matches 10 bases. Trimming at V came to 4 bases and at J to 5 bases, leaving 12 bases not matched to a gene. CDR1 and CDR2 (germline): MGHDK, SYGVNS. The CDR3 covers 17 residues. CDR3 sequence (DNA): TGTGCCAGCAGTGCACACGCCGGGACTAGCGCGATAGATACGCAGTATTTT. Its translation: CASSAHAGTSAIDTQYF.

This clonotype was found many times. This chain links TRBV5-8 with TRBJ2-7; tentative D call: TRBD2 (5 bases). Germline CDR1 SGHTS, CDR2 YDEGEE. V gave up 4 bases and J gave up 4 bases, with 15 bases separating them. The CDR3 consists of 14 residues. CDR3 region: CASSPGGTSYEQYF. In DNA, the CDR3 is TGTGCCAGCAGCCCAGGAGGTACGTCTTACGAGCAGTACTTC.

This clonotype was counted a few times. A single base separates this from a much larger clone, so it may be a read error. The chain employs TRBV6-5 and TRBJ2-7, with TRBD1 matching over 7 bases. CDR1 and CDR2 (germline): MNHEY, SVGAGI. The CDR3 is 15 amino acids. The CDR3 bases are TGTGCCAGCAGTTCCTACTCGACAGGGTCCCACGAGCAGCACTTC. This encodes CASSSYSTGSHEQHF.

There are many counts of this clonotype. This chain connects TRBV10-3 to TRBJ2-6; D remains ambiguous. The V end was cut by 3 bases, the J end by 0 bases, with 15 bases between. The CDR3 runs 18 residues. Germline V CDR1 and CDR2: ENHRY, SYGVKD. CDR3 bases: TGTGCCATCAGTGAAAGTGATGGGTTGAGCTCTGGGGCCAACGTCCTGACTTTC. This codes for CAISESDGLSSGANVLTF.

This clonotype was recorded many times. The chain recombines TRBV10-2 with TRBJ1-2; D is perhaps TRBD1 (5 bases). The CDR3 has 14 residues. Trimming stripped 7 bases from V and 3 bases from J, with 15 bases between. Germline V CDR1 and CDR2: WSHSY, SAAADI. The CDR3 here is CASTPMAGYYGYTF. Here the CDR3 DNA reads TGCGCCAGCACCCCTATGGCAGGGTACTATGGCTACACCTTC.